The T cell receptor (beta chain) under discussion was sequenced for a study of blood T cell repertoires in COVID-19. Germline values: CDR1 SGHAT, CDR2 FQNNGV. The CDR3 is 13 amino acids. Between the trimmed V and J ends, which lost 4 bases and 0 bases, there was a span of 6 bases. Produced via immunoSEQ multiplex PCR; TCRdb's table is partial and in-frame only. The data contain 10,000 or so clones, around 89% of them singletons. The chain couples TRBV11-2 to TRBJ1-1; D is unresolved. The receptor was isolated from a human donor in a cohort sampled during active COVID-19. The sample comprised peripheral blood. CDR3 sequence reads: CASSYSLNTEAFF. CDR3 in DNA: TGTGCCAGCAGCTACTCACTGAACACTGAAGCTTTCTTT.